The 8 T cell receptor beta chains below all came from one sample that was sequenced in a study of post-analysis software for immune sequencing data. Unique molecular identifiers tagged the TCR beta cDNA libraries. Using its own MiXCR run on the PCR reads, TCRdb lists one record per CDR3 protein. The sample records 250,000 to 300,000 distinct CDR3 sequences, 30% to 45% being singletons. Study-level findings and limits: With TRBV5-6, TRBV5-1 and TRBV20-1 included, about five TRBV segments were more frequent in patients than in controls.

The antigens of these receptors remain unknown. The sample was blood. The source is a girl aged 10-17 years with multiple sclerosis.

In this sample, this clonotype turned up a few times. At one of its ends the junction is not consistent with the germline gene, which may arise from a read error. CDR3 DNA sequence: TGTGCCAGCAGCTCCACCGGGACGAGTAATTCACCCCCCCACTTT. The encoded protein is CASSSTGTSNSPPHF. The chain uses TRBV5-5 and TRBJ1-6; possibly TRBD1 for D (5 bases). This CDR3 region has 15 residues. Germline V lookup: CDR1 SGHKS, CDR2 YYEKEE (reference sequence). Drawing the rest from reference TRBV5-5 and TRBJ1-6, the complete variable domain is DAGVTQSPTHLIKTRGQQVTLRCSPISGHKSVSWYQQVLGQGPQFIFQYYEKEERGRGNFPDRFSARQFPNYSSELNVNALLLGDSALYLCASSSTGTSNSPPHFGNGTRLTVT.

This clonotype was recorded a few times. This rearrangement joins TRBV7-9 to TRBJ1-6, with D hard to call. Germline V gives CDR1 SEHNR, CDR2 FQNEAQ (reference sequence). There are 19 residues in the CDR3. V lost 1 base and J 4 bases, leaving 20 bases between the germline ends. The CDR3 loop is CASSLDLSLGATYNSPLHF. The DNA of the CDR3 is TGTGCCAGCAGCTTAGATCTATCACTCGGAGCGACTTATAATTCACCCCTCCACTTT.

This clonotype was picked up many times. The chain employs TRBV7-2 and TRBJ2-1, with TRBD2 matching 16 bases. Germline V gene sequence: CDR1 SGHTA, CDR2 FQGNSA. J was trimmed by 7 bases and V by 5 bases; bases with no gene match: 11. The CDR3 contains 18 residues. CDR3 in amino acids: CASSRGLAGGPSGNEQFF. The CDR3, as DNA: TGTGCCAGCAGCAGGGGACTAGCGGGAGGGCCCTCGGGGAATGAGCAGTTCTTC.

This rearrangement joins TRBV7-3 to TRBJ2-5; TRBD2 matches 12 bases. The CDR3 is made up of 16 amino acids. Per germline, CDR1 SGHTA and CDR2 FQGTGA. The J segment lost 4 bases and the V segment lost 5 bases, leaving 8 bases of the junction unmatched. The DNA for the CDR3 is TGTGCCAGCAGCCCATCTAGCGGGGGGGCGGGAGAGACCCAGTACTTC. This codes for CASSPSSGGAGETQYF.

The CDR3: CSASEGPNTEAFF. The CDR3 DNA is TGCAGTGCTAGTGAGGGCCCGAACACTGAAGCTTTCTTT. The chain is built from TRBV20-1 and TRBJ1-1; D not resolved. The ends were cut back, 3 bases at V and 1 base at J, with 9 bases in the middle. Germline-derived CDR1 and CDR2 are DFQATT and SNEGSKA (reference sequence). The CDR3 runs 13 residues.

This rearrangement joins TRBV20-1 to TRBJ2-7, with TRBD2 as a possible D gene (6 bases). The CDR3 is 15 amino acids. Deletions cut 1 base from V and 7 bases from J, with 20 bases between. CDR1 and CDR2 (germline): DFQATT, SNEGSKA (reference sequence). In DNA form, the CDR3 reads TGCAGTGCTAGAGGACCTCAGGTAGCGGAGCATGAGCAGTACTTC. The encoded protein is CSARGPQVAEHEQYF.

This rearrangement joins TRBV18 to TRBJ2-7; perhaps TRBD1 as D (5 bases). CDR3 size: 13 residues. Germline CDR1 KGHSH, CDR2 LQKENI. V was clipped by 0 bases and J by 10 bases, with 13 bases between them. The CDR3, as DNA: TGTGCCAGCTCACCACCGGGGCTGGAAGCCCAGTACTTC. This gives the protein CASSPPGLEAQYF.

V and J are TRBV19 and TRBJ1-1; no reliable D call. From germline, CDR1 is LNHDA and CDR2 SQIVND (reference sequence). V was trimmed by 0 bases and J by 4 bases, leaving 12 bases between them. The CDR3 has 15 residues. CDR3 in amino acids: CASSIDRASRTEAFF. In nucleotides, the CDR3 is TGTGCCAGTAGTATAGATAGGGCGAGTCGCACTGAAGCTTTCTTT.